This entry is about one T cell receptor (beta chain). Its specificity is not known. The data stem from a study of Ad26.COV2.S vaccination and SARS-CoV-2 variants. Study overall: The COV1001 Ad26.COV2.S trial arm included the donor. Study conclusions and caveats: Placebo and vaccine recipients had non-spike TCR breadth that was similar.

Noted treatment: around 19 received Ad26.COV2.S at low or high dose, single or two shots; several received placebo; per-sample allocation not given. Day 63 following the first vaccine or placebo injection was when the samples were taken. This adult donor, from Boston, was 18-55 years old. As its vector, the vaccine had Ad26, which expressed Wuhan-strain SARS-CoV-2 spike. Assay used: immunoSEQ multiplex PCR; TCRdb lists only in-frame clones, some missing. In the table there are roughly 450,000 clones, over 75% of which are singletons. V lost 0 bases to trimming and J lost 1 base; unmatched junction nucleotides: 4. This CDR3 is built from 16 residues. The germline CDR1 and CDR2 sequences are SEHNR and FQNEAQ (reference sequence).

The sequencing used peripheral blood, collected in a trial of Ad26.COV2.S vaccine versus placebo. The TCR comes from a person between 18 and 60 years old who received the Ad26.COV2.S COVID-19 vaccine or a placebo. This chain connects TRBV7-9 to TRBJ1-1; 8 bases map to TRBD1. The CDR3 is CASSLASGGPNTEAFF. DNA of the CDR3: TGTGCCAGCAGCTTAGCCTCAGGGGGCCCGAACACTGAAGCTTTCTTT.